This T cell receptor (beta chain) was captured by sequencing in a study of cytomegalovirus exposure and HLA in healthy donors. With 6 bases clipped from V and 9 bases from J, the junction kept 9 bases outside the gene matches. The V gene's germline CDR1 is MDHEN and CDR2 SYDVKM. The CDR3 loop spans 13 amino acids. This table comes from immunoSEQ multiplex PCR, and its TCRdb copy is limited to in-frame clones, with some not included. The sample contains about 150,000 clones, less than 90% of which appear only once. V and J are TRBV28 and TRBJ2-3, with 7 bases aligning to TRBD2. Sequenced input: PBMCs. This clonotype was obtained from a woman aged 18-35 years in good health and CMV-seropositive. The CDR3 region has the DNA TGTGCCAGCAGCCCTACGCCTAGCGGCACGCAGTATTTT. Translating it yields CASSPTPSGTQYF.